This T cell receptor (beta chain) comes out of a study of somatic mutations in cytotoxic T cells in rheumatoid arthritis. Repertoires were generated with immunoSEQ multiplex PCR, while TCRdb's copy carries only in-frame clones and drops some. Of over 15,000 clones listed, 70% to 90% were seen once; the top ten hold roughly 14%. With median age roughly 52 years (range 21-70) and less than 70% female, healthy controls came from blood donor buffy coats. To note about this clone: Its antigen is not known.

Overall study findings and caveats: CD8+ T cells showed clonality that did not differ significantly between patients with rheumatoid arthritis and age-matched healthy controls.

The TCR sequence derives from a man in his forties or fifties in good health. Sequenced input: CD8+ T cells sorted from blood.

CDR3 sequence: CASSALASDYEQYF. In DNA form, the CDR3 reads TGTGCCAGCAGTGCACTAGCTAGCGACTACGAGCAGTACTTC. The chain joins TRBV6-1 to TRBJ2-7; TRBD2 might be the D (6 bases). The V gene lost 4 bases and the J gene lost 3 bases, with 13 bases spanning the gap. Germline loops: CDR1 MNHNS, CDR2 SASEGT. The CDR3 totals 14 residues.